This T cell receptor (beta chain) was found in a study of cytomegalovirus exposure and HLA in healthy donors. Germline assignment: CDR1 GTSNPN and CDR2 SVGIG (reference sequence). V trimming: 4 bases; J trimming: 3 bases; junction bases outside the gene matches: 8. The CDR3 contains 15 residues. Whereas donors were nominally healthy upon sampling, unrecorded immune exposures were probable. Study-level findings and limits: Accurate predictions that matched the HLA-A and HLA-B alleles of most subjects were reportedly made from TCR beta sequences. Donors were assumed by presence/absence analyses to have roughly uniform sequencing depth.

13 Jbeta primers and 60 Vbeta primers were used for the PCR. In the original workflow: About 11 million of 80 million or so unique TCR beta chains were shared, per a later count. The table came from immunoSEQ multiplex PCR; TCRdb's copy has only in-frame clones and leaves some out. The V and J calls and the clone size are those of that table, but D and trimming were determined from the DNA. This table holds 130,000 or so clones, just under 80% found once. A note on this clone: Its antigen is unidentified.

The TCR was taken from a man aged 30 to 45 in good health and CMV-seronegative. V is TRBV30 and J is TRBJ1-5; 8 nucleotides match TRBD1. The sample taken for sequencing was PBMCs. The CDR3 spells CAWTNGQGFNQPQHF. The CDR3 DNA reads TGTGCCTGGACTAATGGACAGGGTTTCAATCAGCCCCAGCATTTT.